The next 25 T cell receptor beta chains were all read from a single sample in a study of PD-1 blockade in mismatch repair-deficient tumors (dated by TCRdb to the late 2010s). Receptor libraries were prepared by the immunoSEQ multiplex PCR assay. TCRdb mirrors the immuneACCESS table, restricted to in-frame sequences. Some clones are absent from its copies; in checked studies, under half trace to an unresolved V gene, and the reason for the others is unknown. A total of 120,000 or so clones appear in this sample, around 83% of them only once. The biggest ten clones account for roughly 14% of the sample. This specimen was peripheral blood, taken 44 weeks after starting pembrolizumab. Every receptor here comes from an adult with mismatch repair-deficient cancer.

This clone was picked up one time. The V and J genes are TRBV11-3 and TRBJ2-5, with unresolved D. Trimming removed 1 base at V and 5 bases at J, with 8 bases between. CDR1 and CDR2 from the germline V gene are SGHNT and YENEEA. This CDR3 is built from 13 residues. CDR3 region: CASSLGLKETQYF. The CDR3 coding sequence is TGTGCCAGCAGCTTAGGGCTAAAGGAGACCCAGTACTTC.

This chain uses TRBV5-1 with TRBJ2-3; D is perhaps TRBD1 (6 bases). The CDR3 spans 15 residues. Germline CDR1 and CDR2: SGHRS and YFSETQ. Trimming took off 3 bases at V and 1 base at J, with 12 bases between the two ends. Here the CDR3 reads CASSSDSVGTDTQYF. The CDR3 coding sequence is TGCGCCAGCAGCTCGGACAGCGTGGGCACAGATACGCAGTATTTT.

This chain uses TRBV21-1 with TRBJ2-7; the table gives TRBD1 as D, unverified against the DNA. TRBV21-1 is a pseudogene locus. The CDR3 runs 17 residues. CDR3 bases: TGTGCCAGCAGCAAAAAGGTCGACAGGAGGATTACCTACGAGCAGTACTTC. Amino acids: CASSKKVDRRITYEQYF.

This clone was detected a few times. The V call is TRBV14, the J call TRBJ1-3; TRBD1 is a possible D gene (6 bases). V lost 0 bases and J 7 bases, leaving 16 bases between the germline ends. Germline CDR1 is SGHDN and CDR2 is FVKESK. This CDR3 has 16 amino acids. CDR3 sequence (DNA): TGTGCCAGCAGCCAAGAAGCGGACAGCTTCCTCAACACCATATATTTT. It is translated as CASSQEADSFLNTIYF.

The DNA for the CDR3 is TGCGCCAGCAGCCTACTAGTAGGACAGAAGAACACCGGGGAGCTGTTTTTT. Translation gives CASSLLVGQKNTGELFF. This chain connects TRBV5-1 to TRBJ2-2; possibly TRBD1 for D (6 bases). The germline V gene has CDR1 SGHRS and CDR2 YFSETQ. This CDR3 contains 17 residues. Trimming took off 4 bases at V and 1 base at J, with 17 bases between the two ends. The complete variable domain, with remaining parts taken from reference TRBV5-1 and TRBJ2-2, reads KAGVTQTPRYLIKTRGQQVTLSCSPISGHRSVSWYQQTPGQGLQFLFEYFSETQRNKGNFPGRFSGRQFSNSRSEMNVSTLELGDSALYLCASSLLVGQKNTGELFFGEGSRLTVL.

In its sample, this clone was seen once. V is TRBV10-2 and J is TRBJ2-7, with a tentative D call TRBD2 (6 bases). Between the trimmed V and J ends, which lost 9 bases and 1 base, there was a span of 7 bases. Germline CDR1 WSHSY, CDR2 SAAADI. This CDR3 is 11 amino acids long. The CDR3: CASGLSYEQYF. In DNA, the CDR3 is TGCGCCAGTGGACTATCCTACGAGCAGTACTTC.

This clone has a single count. The chain carries TRBV5-6 and TRBJ2-1, with no clear D. The CDR3 consists of 13 residues. Between the trimmed V and J ends, which lost 1 base and 10 bases, there was a span of 12 bases. Germline V gene data show CDR1 as SGHDT and CDR2 as YYEEEE. DNA of the CDR3: TGTGCCAGCAGCTTGAGTCCAGCGAGGGAGCAGTTCTTC. Protein product: CASSLSPAREQFF. The entire variable domain, with the rest obtained from reference TRBV5-6 and TRBJ2-1, is as follows: DAGVTQSPTHLIKTRGQQVTLRCSPKSGHDTVSWYQQALGQGPQFIFQYYEEEERQRGNFPDRFSGHQFPNYSSELNVNALLLGDSALYLCASSLSPAREQFFGPGTRLTVL.

The J gene is TRBJ2-7, the V gene TRBV10-3; D gene ambiguous. This CDR3 contains 14 residues. Germline V lookup: CDR1 ENHRY, CDR2 SYGVKD. The V end was cut by 7 bases, the J end by 0 bases, with 13 bases between. The CDR3 spells CAITRTSNSYEQYF. The CDR3 DNA reads as TGTGCCATCACCCGGACGTCCAACTCCTACGAGCAGTACTTC.

CDR3 DNA sequence: TGTGCCAGCAGCAAAGCCGAGCAGTACTTC. Amino acid sequence: CASSKAEQYF. This sequence joins TRBV21-1 and TRBJ2-7. TRBV21-1 is described as a pseudogene. The CDR3 is 10 residues long.

The chain couples TRBV5-4 to TRBJ2-7, with 7 nucleotides matching TRBD2. V dropped 2 bases and J dropped 5; count of bases not matched to a gene: 10. Germline-derived CDR1 and CDR2 are SGHNT and YYREEE (reference sequence). CDR3 length: 15 residues. The CDR3 bases are TGTGCCAGCAGCTTAACTACTAGCGTCTACCACGAGCAGTACTTC. Amino acids: CASSLTTSVYHEQYF.

This clone was detected only once. The chain has TRBV10-3 and TRBJ1-1, with unresolved D. Trimming shortened V by 9 bases and J by 2 bases, and 7 bases separated the two germline ends. This CDR3 spans 11 amino acids. The germline V gene has CDR1 ENHRY and CDR2 SYGVKD. CDR3: CAIGPNTEAFF. The CDR3 DNA follows: TGTGCCATAGGACCTAACACTGAAGCTTTCTTT.

The CDR3 here is CASSLGGPDTQYF. CDR3 nucleotide sequence: TGTGCCAGCAGCTTAGGGGGCCCAGATACGCAGTATTTT. The genes are TRBV7-8 and TRBJ2-3; D is perhaps TRBD1 (5 bases). The germline V and J ends were trimmed by 1 base and 4 bases, with 6 bases remaining between them. Germline assignment: CDR1 SGHVS and CDR2 FQNEAQ. The CDR3 covers 13 residues.

The chain is built from TRBV4-3 and TRBJ2-2, with TRBD2 matching 11 bases. Looked up from germline, CDR1 is LGHNA and CDR2 is YSLEER. The CDR3 totals 15 residues. Trimming at V came to 0 bases and at J to 6 bases, leaving 0 bases not matched to a gene. The CDR3 sequence: CASSQELAGAGELFF. CDR3 nucleotide sequence: TGCGCCAGCAGCCAAGAACTAGCGGGAGCCGGGGAGCTGTTTTTT.

This chain joins TRBV10-3 and TRBJ2-7; D possibly corresponds to TRBD2 (6 bases). The germline V gene has CDR1 ENHRY and CDR2 SYGVKD. Trimming left V 6 bases short and J 4 bases short, with 13 bases between. The CDR3 contains 13 residues. The CDR3 is CAISGDSRYEQYF. In DNA form, the CDR3 reads TGTGCCATCAGCGGGGACTCCAGATACGAGCAGTACTTC.

This clone was seen a single time. The gene calls are TRBV5-6 and TRBJ2-5; D possibly corresponds to TRBD1 (6 bases). The CDR3 totals 13 residues. Trimming took 4 bases from V and 2 from J, leaving 9 bases between them. Germline V gene sequence: CDR1 SGHDT, CDR2 YYEEEE. CDR3 in DNA: TGTGCCAGCAGCATCGGGACACAAGAGACCCAGTACTTC. Protein sequence: CASSIGTQETQYF. Combining the CDR3 with reference TRBV5-6 and TRBJ2-5 gives the whole variable domain DAGVTQSPTHLIKTRGQQVTLRCSPKSGHDTVSWYQQALGQGPQFIFQYYEEEERQRGNFPDRFSGHQFPNYSSELNVNALLLGDSALYLCASSIGTQETQYFGPGTRLLVL.

The chain carries TRBV29-1 and TRBJ1-2, with D perhaps TRBD1 (6 bases). Germline assignment: CDR1 SQVTM and CDR2 ANQGSEA. The germline V and J ends were trimmed by 7 bases and 3 bases, with 15 bases remaining between them. The CDR3 spans 13 residues. The CDR3 region has the DNA TGCAGCGGCAACTCAGGGGTCGACTATGGCTACACCTTC. Residues: CSGNSGVDYGYTF.

The V and J genes are TRBV6-5 and TRBJ1-1, with 8 bases lining up with TRBD1. The junction had 8 bases not matched to a gene; V was cut back by 7 bases and J by 1 base. CDR1 and CDR2 from the germline V gene are MNHEY and SVGAGI. This CDR3 has 15 amino acids. In DNA form, the CDR3 reads TGTGCCAGCATTTCCGTGACAGGGGAGAACACTGAAGCTTTCTTT. Translating gives CASISVTGENTEAFF.

This chain links TRBV19 with TRBJ2-5; D is perhaps TRBD2 (7 bases). With 3 bases removed from V and 0 bases from J, the gap between germline ends came to 26 bases. This CDR3 region has 20 residues. Germline lookup yields CDR1 LNHDA and CDR2 SQIVND (reference sequence). Here the CDR3 DNA reads TGTGCCAGTAGTATGGGGCTGGCGGGAGCTAAGAGGGGGTACCAAGAGACCCAGTACTTC. It codes for CASSMGLAGAKRGYQETQYF. The full variable domain, its missing parts supplied by reference TRBV19 and TRBJ2-5, is DGGITQSPKYLFRKEGQNVTLSCEQNLNHDAMYWYRQDPGQGLRLIYYSQIVNDFQKGDIAEGYSVSREKKESFPLTVTSAQKNPTAFYLCASSMGLAGAKRGYQETQYFGPGTRLLVL.

The V and J genes are TRBV4-2 and TRBJ1-1; 8 bases match TRBD1. The length of the CDR3 is 15 residues. With 4 bases clipped from V and 6 bases from J, the junction kept 10 bases outside the gene matches. Germline V gene lookup returns CDR1 LGHNA and CDR2 YNFKEQ. DNA of the CDR3: TGTGCCAGCAGCCGTCCCGGACAGGGTAGCGCTGAAGCTTTCTTT. Translation gives CASSRPGQGSAEAFF.

The J gene is TRBJ2-7, the V gene TRBV4-1, with 16 nucleotides matching TRBD2. The ends lost 8 bases at V and 4 bases at J; junction bases unmatched: 8. CDR1 MGHRA and CDR2 YSYEKL come from the germline V gene. This CDR3 is built from 16 residues. The CDR3 coding sequence is TGCGCCAGCTCGGGACTAGCGGGAGGGCCAGGTTACGAGCAGTACTTC. This gives the protein CASSGLAGGPGYEQYF.

This clone was seen once. The chain links TRBV7-9 to TRBJ2-4; TRBD2 is a possible D gene (5 bases). Germline V gene data show CDR1 as SEHNR and CDR2 as FQNEAQ (reference sequence). V lost 5 bases to trimming and J lost 0 bases, with 17 bases between them. The CDR3 is made up of 17 amino acids. CDR3 loop: CASSPRWSGIAKNIQYF. The CDR3, as DNA: TGTGCCAGCAGCCCCCGATGGAGCGGTATAGCCAAAAACATTCAGTACTTC.

The chain carries TRBV7-6 and TRBJ2-7; no clear D gene. Trimming took off 5 bases at V and 0 bases at J, with 8 bases between the two ends. This CDR3 is 13 amino acids long. Germline V gene lookup returns CDR1 SGHVS and CDR2 FNYEAQ. The CDR3 coding sequence is TGTGCCAGCAGCCCCACCGCCTCCTACGAGCAGTACTTC. The encoded protein is CASSPTASYEQYF.

The chain employs TRBV7-6 and TRBJ2-3; D gene ambiguous. The CDR3 is 15 residues long. Germline CDR1 is SGHVS and CDR2 is FNYEAQ. V shed 3 bases and J shed 1 base, with 11 bases lying between them. The CDR3: CASSFSPVGTDTQYF. CDR3 DNA sequence: TGTGCCAGCAGCTTTTCCCCCGTTGGCACAGATACGCAGTATTTT.

The V gene is TRBV6-1, the J gene TRBJ1-5; D ambiguous. The V end lost 2 bases, the J end lost 5 bases, and 7 bases lay between the germline ends. This CDR3 comprises 13 residues. Germline V CDR1 and CDR2: MNHNS, SASEGT. CDR3 region: CASSERAHQPQHF. The DNA for the CDR3 is TGTGCCAGCAGTGAAAGGGCCCATCAGCCCCAGCATTTT.

The CDR3 is CASSVEGSTDTQYF. In DNA form, the CDR3 reads TGTGCCAGCAGCGTAGAAGGTAGCACAGATACGCAGTATTTT. The genes are TRBV9 and TRBJ2-3; D ambiguous. The CDR3 runs 14 residues. Trimming stripped 0 bases from V and 0 bases from J, with 5 bases between. Germline V gives CDR1 SGDLS, CDR2 YYNGEE.